This entry lists 20 T cell receptor beta chains sequenced from one sample in a study of cytomegalovirus exposure and HLA in healthy donors. The PCR employed 60 Vbeta primers together with 13 Jbeta primers. The repertoire was sequenced with immunoSEQ multiplex PCR; TCRdb's copy has only in-frame clones and lacks some. The sample holds 100,000 to 150,000 clones, around 70% seen once. The sample was PBMCs. The receptors were gathered from a woman aged 40 to 50 in good health and CMV-seropositive.

The chain recombines TRBV4-3 with TRBJ1-2; D is undetermined. Germline V CDR1 and CDR2: LGHNA, YSLEER. The CDR3 extends over 15 amino acids. Trimming removed 4 bases from V and 8 bases from J, with 20 bases in between. This CDR3 reads CASSPDTRGIRGYTF. The CDR3 DNA reads TGCGCCAGCAGCCCAGACACACGGGGAATCCGGGGCTACACCTTC.

This clone was seen more than once but under ten times. The V call is TRBV7-9, the J call TRBJ2-5; a possible D gene is TRBD2 (6 bases). Germline V gene lookup returns CDR1 SEHNR and CDR2 FQNEAQ (reference sequence). V lost 4 bases to trimming and J lost 10 bases, with 25 bases between them. The CDR3 is made up of 16 amino acids. Here the CDR3 reads CASSSWDSGRGVGQYF. The CDR3 coding sequence is TGTGCCAGCAGCTCCTGGGACTCCGGCCGTGGGGTGGGCCAGTACTTC.

The rearrangement links TRBV7-9 to TRBJ2-5, with 7 bases aligning to TRBD1. Unmatched junction bases numbered 7, after V lost 5 bases and J lost 1 base. The CDR3 runs 15 residues. CDR1 SEHNR and CDR2 FQNEAQ come from the germline V gene (reference sequence). The CDR3 DNA reads TGTGCCAGCAGCCGACCGGACAGGATCCAAGAGACCCAGTACTTC. Amino acid sequence: CASSRPDRIQETQYF.

Only a few counts were recorded for this clone. The chain carries TRBV4-2 and TRBJ2-1; possibly TRBD2 for D (6 bases). The V end lost 8 bases, the J end lost 4 bases, and 12 bases lay between the germline ends. The CDR3 sequence is 13 residues long. Germline CDR1 LGHNA, CDR2 YNFKEQ. CDR3 protein: CASARGSYNEQFF. CDR3 sequence (DNA): TGTGCCAGCGCCCGGGGGAGTTACAATGAGCAGTTCTTC.

This clone turned up a few times. This chain uses TRBV15 with TRBJ1-4; D call uncertain. V was trimmed by 7 bases and J by 7 bases, leaving 16 bases between them. Germline CDR1 LNHNV, CDR2 YYDKDF (reference sequence). The CDR3 runs to 14 residues. The DNA for the CDR3 is TGTGCCACCACTGACCCCGCCGTAGCTGAAAAACTGTTTTTT. Amino acid sequence: CATTDPAVAEKLFF.

This clone occurred many times. V and J are TRBV4-3 and TRBJ1-6; TRBD1 might be the D (6 bases). V was shortened by 3 bases and J by 4 bases, with 13 bases between the two germline ends. This CDR3 comprises 16 residues. CDR1 and CDR2 (germline): LGHNA, YSLEER. The CDR3 nucleotides are TGCGCCAGCAGCCAGGATTACGGACAGTATAATTCACCCCTCCACTTT. Its translation: CASSQDYGQYNSPLHF.

J is TRBJ2-6 and V is TRBV4-1; D is undetermined. Looked up from germline, CDR1 is MGHRA and CDR2 is YSYEKL. The CDR3 runs 16 residues. V lost 3 bases, J lost 0 bases, and 9 bases lay in between. As DNA, the CDR3 is TGCGCCAGCAGCCAGCCCGACTTCTCTGGGGCCAACGTCCTGACTTTC. Encoded protein: CASSQPDFSGANVLTF.

V and J are TRBV7-2 and TRBJ2-5; 8 nucleotides line up with TRBD2. This CDR3 is 15 amino acids long. Germline trimming cut 5 bases from V and 1 base from J; bases unmatched to any gene: 6. Germline loops: CDR1 SGHTA, CDR2 FQGNSA. The CDR3 sequence is CASSAIAGTQETQYF. CDR3 nucleotides: TGTGCCAGCAGCGCGATAGCGGGGACCCAAGAGACCCAGTACTTC.

V usage is TRBV6-1 and J usage is TRBJ2-7; D is unresolved. The germline V and J ends were trimmed by 5 bases and 3 bases, with 14 bases remaining between them. This CDR3 spans 14 amino acids. Germline V gene data show CDR1 as MNHNS and CDR2 as SASEGT. CDR3 in amino acids: CASSPLPLVYEQYF. Written as DNA, the CDR3 is TGTGCCAGCAGTCCCCTCCCCTTAGTCTACGAGCAGTACTTC.

This clone was counted only a few times. The rearrangement uses TRBV27 and TRBJ1-6; tentatively, D is TRBD1 (5 bases). CDR1 is MNHEY, CDR2 SMNVEV, per germline (reference sequence). This CDR3 region has 15 residues. V was pared by 5 bases and J by 5 bases, with 13 bases between. CDR3 protein: CASSPIGANNSPLHF. For the CDR3, the DNA is TGTGCCAGCAGTCCCATAGGGGCCAATAATTCACCCCTCCACTTT.

This chain connects TRBV19 to TRBJ1-1, with 7 nucleotides matching TRBD1. The V gene's germline CDR1 is LNHDA and CDR2 SQIVND (reference sequence). The CDR3 totals 15 residues. V lost 2 bases to trimming and J lost 2 bases; unmatched junction nucleotides: 5. Here the CDR3 DNA reads TGTGCCAGTAGTATAATTGGACAGGCCAACACTGAAGCTTTCTTT. Its protein is CASSIIGQANTEAFF.

This clone has more than one count but fewer than ten. V usage is TRBV6-5 and J usage is TRBJ2-7, with D possibly being TRBD1 (6 bases). Germline CDR1 MNHEY, CDR2 SVGAGI. This CDR3 contains 13 residues. V gave up 2 bases and J gave up 6 bases, with 11 bases separating them. As DNA, the CDR3 is TGTGCCAGCAGTTACACCACAGGGTTCGAGCAGTACTTC. It translates to CASSYTTGFEQYF.

This clone has more than one count but fewer than ten. The chain is built from TRBV27 and TRBJ2-1; D not resolved. The CDR3 has 12 amino acids. Trimming cost V 4 bases and J 3 bases, with 4 bases left between them. The V gene's germline CDR1 is MNHEY and CDR2 SMNVEV (reference sequence). Here the CDR3 DNA reads TGTGCCAGCAGTTACGGCTACAATGAGCAGTTCTTC. Protein: CASSYGYNEQFF.

The V call is TRBV10-3, the J call TRBJ2-5, with 7 bases that match TRBD2. The closer fit of TRBJ2-7 to the DNA end suggests the J call may be wrong. CDR3 length equals 11 residues. CDR1 and CDR2 from the germline V gene are ENHRY and SYGVKD. CDR3 coding DNA: TGTGCCTTGGGCGGGGGTTACGAGCAGTACTTC. Translating gives CALGGGYEQYF.

The V and J genes are TRBV14 and TRBJ1-1; D might be TRBD1 (5 bases). The V gene lost 1 base and the J gene lost 7 bases, with 10 bases spanning the gap. Germline V gene sequence: CDR1 SGHDN, CDR2 FVKESK. The CDR3 runs to 13 residues. The CDR3 DNA follows: TGTGCCAGCAGCCAAGGGACATTGAGTGAAGCTTTCTTT. Amino acid sequence: CASSQGTLSEAFF.

Only one count was recorded for this clone. The rearrangement joins TRBV10-3 to TRBJ1-2; 8 bases are a match to TRBD1. CDR1 is ENHRY and CDR2 is SYGVKD in the germline V gene. This CDR3 spans 13 amino acids. With V trimmed by 4 bases and J by 5 bases, 3 bases remained unmatched. CDR3 sequence reads: CAISGRQGYGYTF. The CDR3 DNA is TGTGCCATCAGTGGAAGACAGGGGTATGGCTACACCTTC.

J is TRBJ1-1 and V is TRBV5-6; perhaps TRBD1 as D (5 bases). V lost 5 bases to trimming and J lost 4 bases, with 18 bases between them. The CDR3 is 15 amino acids. CDR1 is SGHDT, CDR2 YYEEEE, per germline. CDR3 in amino acids: CASSWGGSLGTEAFF. CDR3 nucleotide sequence: TGTGCCAGCAGTTGGGGGGGGTCGTTGGGCACTGAAGCTTTCTTT.

The chain joins TRBV4-3 to TRBJ2-1, with 9 bases aligning to TRBD2. J was trimmed by 2 bases and V by 0 bases; bases with no gene match: 11. Germline V gene sequence: CDR1 LGHNA, CDR2 YSLEER. This CDR3 has 19 amino acids. As DNA, the CDR3 is TGCGCCAGCAGCCAAGACGCGCGGGGGGGCCTAAGGACCTACAATGAGCAGTTCTTC. Its translation is CASSQDARGGLRTYNEQFF.

The J gene is TRBJ1-4, the V gene TRBV5-8; 7 bases map to TRBD1. CDR3 length equals 15 residues. Germline V gene lookup returns CDR1 SGHTS and CDR2 YDEGEE. Trimming removed 3 bases from V and 7 bases from J; junction bases left unmatched: 9. CDR3 in amino acids: CASSYSTGRVEKLFF. The DNA of the CDR3 is TGTGCCAGCAGCTACTCGACAGGGAGAGTTGAAAAACTGTTTTTT.

The chain joins TRBV2 to TRBJ2-1; 7 bases fit TRBD1. The junction had 0 bases not matched to a gene; V was cut back by 3 bases and J by 7 bases. Germline CDR1 reads SNHLY; CDR2 reads FYNNEI. The length of the CDR3 is 12 residues. CDR3 nucleotides: TGTGCCAGCAGTGACAGGGGGAATGAGCAGTTCTTC. It translates to CASSDRGNEQFF.